This entry is about one TCR beta chain. As yet, its antigen is unknown. This sample is drawn from a study of graft-versus-host responses after intestinal transplantation. Across the study: Isolated intestinal, liver-intestinal, or multivisceral transplants had been given to the recipients.

Measured with immunoSEQ multiplex PCR; TCRdb has only the in-frame clones, and not every one. This sample has some 80,000 clones; less than 95% occur once, and the top ten carry around 7.6%. General study results and limits: GvH clonotypes were identified within recipient marrow, with a subset emerging first in ileum or blood.

The J segment lost 3 bases and the V segment lost 0 bases, leaving 6 bases of the junction unmatched. The CDR3 consists of 16 residues. Germline V gene lookup returns CDR1 SEHNR and CDR2 FQNEAQ (reference sequence). The chain carries TRBV7-9 and TRBJ2-5; the match to TRBD1 covers 8 bases. The receptor's source is a human donor who was the organ donor for an intestinal transplant. Material: unstimulated CD8+ T cells sorted from spleen or lymph node cells, obtained before transplant. CDR3 nucleotide sequence: TGTGCCAGCAGCTTAGCTCCCGGACAGGGAGAAGAGACCCAGTACTTC. This sequence encodes CASSLAPGQGEETQYF.